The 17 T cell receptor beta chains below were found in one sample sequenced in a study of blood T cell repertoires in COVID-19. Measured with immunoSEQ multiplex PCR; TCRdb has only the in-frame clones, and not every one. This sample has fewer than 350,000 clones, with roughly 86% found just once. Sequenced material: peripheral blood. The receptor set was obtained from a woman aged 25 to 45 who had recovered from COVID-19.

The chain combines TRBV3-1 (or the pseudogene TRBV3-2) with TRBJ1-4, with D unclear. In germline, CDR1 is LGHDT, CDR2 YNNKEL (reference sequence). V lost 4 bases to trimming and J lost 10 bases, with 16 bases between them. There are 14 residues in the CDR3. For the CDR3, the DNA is TGTGCCAGCAGCCCTCGGACCGCCGAGGGAAAACTGTTTTTT. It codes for CASSPRTAEGKLFF.

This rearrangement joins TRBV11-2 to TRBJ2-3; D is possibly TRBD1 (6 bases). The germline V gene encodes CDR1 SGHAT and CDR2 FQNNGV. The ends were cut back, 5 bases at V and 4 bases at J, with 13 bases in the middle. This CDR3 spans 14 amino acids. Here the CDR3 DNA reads TGTGCCAGCAGCCAACGACAGGAATCAGATACGCAGTATTTT. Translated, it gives CASSQRQESDTQYF.

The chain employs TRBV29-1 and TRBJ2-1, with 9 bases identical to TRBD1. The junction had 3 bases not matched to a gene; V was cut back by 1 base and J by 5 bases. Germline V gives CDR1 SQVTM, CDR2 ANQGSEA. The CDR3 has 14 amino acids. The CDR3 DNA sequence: TGCAGCGTTGAAGGACAGGGGGTGGACAATGAGCAGTTCTTC. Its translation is CSVEGQGVDNEQFF.

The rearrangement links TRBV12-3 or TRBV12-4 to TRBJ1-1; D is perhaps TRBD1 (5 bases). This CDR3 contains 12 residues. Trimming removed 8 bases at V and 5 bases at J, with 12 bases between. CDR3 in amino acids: CASLRGVTEAFF. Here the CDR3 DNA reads TGTGCCAGCCTTCGGGGGGTAACTGAAGCTTTCTTT.

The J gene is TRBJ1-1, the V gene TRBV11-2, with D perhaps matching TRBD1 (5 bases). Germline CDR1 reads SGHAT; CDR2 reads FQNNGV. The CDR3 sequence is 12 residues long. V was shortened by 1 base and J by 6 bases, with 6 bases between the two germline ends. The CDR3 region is CASSLGGPEAFF. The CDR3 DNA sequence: TGTGCCAGCAGCTTAGGGGGCCCTGAAGCTTTCTTT.

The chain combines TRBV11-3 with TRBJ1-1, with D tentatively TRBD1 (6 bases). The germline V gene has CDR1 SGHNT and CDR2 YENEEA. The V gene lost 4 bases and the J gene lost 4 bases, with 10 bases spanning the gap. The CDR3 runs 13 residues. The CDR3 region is CASSSTGFTEAFF. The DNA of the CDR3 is TGTGCCAGCAGCTCGACAGGTTTCACTGAAGCTTTCTTT.

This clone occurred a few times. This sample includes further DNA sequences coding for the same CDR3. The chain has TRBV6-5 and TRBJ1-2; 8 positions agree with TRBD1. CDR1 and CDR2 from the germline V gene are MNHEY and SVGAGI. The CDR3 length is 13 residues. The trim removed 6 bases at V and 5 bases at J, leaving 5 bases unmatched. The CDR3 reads CASSPDRAYGYTF. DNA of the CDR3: TGTGCCAGCAGCCCGGACAGGGCGTATGGCTACACCTTC.

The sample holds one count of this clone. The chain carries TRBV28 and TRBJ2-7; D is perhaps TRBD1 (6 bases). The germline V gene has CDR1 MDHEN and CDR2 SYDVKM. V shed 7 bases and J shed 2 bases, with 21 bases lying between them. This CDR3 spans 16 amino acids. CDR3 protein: CASTTFWEGGTYEQYF. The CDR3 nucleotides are TGTGCCAGCACCACATTTTGGGAAGGGGGAACCTACGAGCAGTACTTC. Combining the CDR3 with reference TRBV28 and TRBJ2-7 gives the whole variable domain DVKVTQSSRYLVKRTGEKVFLECVQDMDHENMFWYRQDPGLGLRLIYFSYDVKMKEKGDIPEGYSVSREKKERFSLILESASTNQTSMYLCASTTFWEGGTYEQYFGPGTRLTVT.

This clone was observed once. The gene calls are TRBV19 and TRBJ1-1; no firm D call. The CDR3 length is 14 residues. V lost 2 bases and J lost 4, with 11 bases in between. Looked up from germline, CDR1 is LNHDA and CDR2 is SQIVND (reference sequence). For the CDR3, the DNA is TGTGCCAGTAGTATATGGTCGCGGAGCACTGAAGCTTTCTTT. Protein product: CASSIWSRSTEAFF.

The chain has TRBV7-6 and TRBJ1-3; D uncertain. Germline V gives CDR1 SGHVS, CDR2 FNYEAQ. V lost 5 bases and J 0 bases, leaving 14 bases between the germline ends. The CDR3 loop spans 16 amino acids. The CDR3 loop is CASSQPRQHSGNTIYF. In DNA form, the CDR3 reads TGTGCCAGCAGCCAACCCAGGCAGCACTCTGGAAACACCATATATTTT.

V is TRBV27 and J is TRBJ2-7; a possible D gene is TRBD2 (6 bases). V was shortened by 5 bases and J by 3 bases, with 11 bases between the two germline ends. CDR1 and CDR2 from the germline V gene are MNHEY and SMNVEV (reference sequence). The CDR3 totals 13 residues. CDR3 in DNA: TGTGCCAGCAGTCTAACGGGGGTCTACGAGCAGTACTTC. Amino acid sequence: CASSLTGVYEQYF.

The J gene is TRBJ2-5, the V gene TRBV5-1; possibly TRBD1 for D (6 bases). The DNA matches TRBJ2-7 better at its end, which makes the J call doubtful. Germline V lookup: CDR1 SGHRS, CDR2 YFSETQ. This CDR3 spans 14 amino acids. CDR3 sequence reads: CASSKWDTSYEQYF. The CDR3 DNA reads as TGCGCCAGCAGCAAATGGGACACCTCCTACGAGCAGTACTTC.

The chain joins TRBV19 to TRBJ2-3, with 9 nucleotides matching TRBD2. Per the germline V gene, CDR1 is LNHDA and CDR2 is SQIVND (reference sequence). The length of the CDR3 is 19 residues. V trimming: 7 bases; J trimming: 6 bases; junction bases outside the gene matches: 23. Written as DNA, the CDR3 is TGTGCCAGTACCGCCGATCGCAGGGGAACTAGCGGGCTTTATGATACGCAGTATTTT. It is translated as CASTADRRGTSGLYDTQYF.

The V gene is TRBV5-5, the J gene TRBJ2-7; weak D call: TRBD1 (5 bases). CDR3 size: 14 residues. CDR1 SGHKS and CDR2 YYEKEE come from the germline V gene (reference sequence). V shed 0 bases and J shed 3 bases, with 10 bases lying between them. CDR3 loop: CASSLAGHYYEQYF. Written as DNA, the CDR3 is TGTGCCAGCAGCTTGGCTGGACATTACTACGAGCAGTACTTC. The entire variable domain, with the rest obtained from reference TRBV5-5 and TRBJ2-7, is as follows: DAGVTQSPTHLIKTRGQQVTLRCSPISGHKSVSWYQQVLGQGPQFIFQYYEKEERGRGNFPDRFSARQFPNYSSELNVNALLLGDSALYLCASSLAGHYYEQYFGPGTRLTVT.

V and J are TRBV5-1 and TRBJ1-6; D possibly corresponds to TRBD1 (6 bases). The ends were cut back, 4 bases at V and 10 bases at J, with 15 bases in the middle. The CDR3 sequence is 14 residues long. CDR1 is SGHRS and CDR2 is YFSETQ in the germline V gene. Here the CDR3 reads CASSPGQGGSPLHF. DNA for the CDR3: TGCGCCAGCAGCCCGGGACAAGGGGGATCACCCCTCCACTTT.

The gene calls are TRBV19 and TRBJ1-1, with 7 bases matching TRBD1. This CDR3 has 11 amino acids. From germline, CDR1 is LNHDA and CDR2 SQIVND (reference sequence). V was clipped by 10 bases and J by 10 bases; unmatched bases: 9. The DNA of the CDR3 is TGTGCCACCTTTGGGGGACAGTCAGCTTTCTTT. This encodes CATFGGQSAFF. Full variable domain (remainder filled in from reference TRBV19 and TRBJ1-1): DGGITQSPKYLFRKEGQNVTLSCEQNLNHDAMYWYRQDPGQGLRLIYYSQIVNDFQKGDIAEGYSVSREKKESFPLTVTSAQKNPTAFYLCATFGGQSAFFGQGTRLTVV.

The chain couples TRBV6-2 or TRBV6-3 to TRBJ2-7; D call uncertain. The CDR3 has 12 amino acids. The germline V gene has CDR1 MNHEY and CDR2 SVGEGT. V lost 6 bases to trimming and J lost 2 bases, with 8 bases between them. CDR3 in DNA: TGTGCCAGCAGCTCACTTACCTACGAGCAGTACTTC. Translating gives CASSSLTYEQYF.